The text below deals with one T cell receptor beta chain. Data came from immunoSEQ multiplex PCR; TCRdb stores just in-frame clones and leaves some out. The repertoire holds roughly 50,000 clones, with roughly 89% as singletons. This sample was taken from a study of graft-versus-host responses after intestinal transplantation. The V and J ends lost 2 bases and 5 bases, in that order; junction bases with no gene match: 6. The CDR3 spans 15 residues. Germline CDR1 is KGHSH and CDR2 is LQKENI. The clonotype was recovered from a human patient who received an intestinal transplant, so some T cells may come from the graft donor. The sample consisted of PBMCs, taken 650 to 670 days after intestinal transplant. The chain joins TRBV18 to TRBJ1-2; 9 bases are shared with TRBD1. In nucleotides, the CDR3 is TGTGCCAGCTCACCAGGACAGGGGCCCACATATGGCTACACCTTC. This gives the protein CASSPGQGPTYGYTF.